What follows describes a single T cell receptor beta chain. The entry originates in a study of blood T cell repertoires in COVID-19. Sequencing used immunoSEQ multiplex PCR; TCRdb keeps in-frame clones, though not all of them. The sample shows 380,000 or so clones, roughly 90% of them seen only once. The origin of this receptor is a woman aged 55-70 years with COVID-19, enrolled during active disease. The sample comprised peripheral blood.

The CDR3: CASSARTIPTEAFF. DNA for the CDR3: TGTGCCAGCAGCGCCCGGACAATCCCAACTGAAGCTTTCTTT. This chain uses TRBV9 with TRBJ1-1, with D possibly TRBD1 on 5 matching bases. The ends were cut back, 3 bases at V and 5 bases at J, with 14 bases in the middle. The germline V gene has CDR1 SGDLS and CDR2 YYNGEE. The CDR3 contains 14 residues.